What follows are 5 T cell receptor beta chains derived from one specimen sequenced in a study of Ad26.COV2.S vaccination and SARS-CoV-2 variants. This table comes from immunoSEQ multiplex PCR, and its TCRdb copy is limited to in-frame clones, with some not included. The sample yields some 420,000 clones, around nine tenths seen once. As to treatment: around 19 received Ad26.COV2.S at low or high dose, single or two shots; about 5 received placebo; per-sample allocation not given. Sample collection was performed on day 63 after the first vaccine or placebo injection. The specimen comprised peripheral blood, sampled in a trial of Ad26.COV2.S vaccine versus placebo. These receptors were taken from a person aged 18-65 years who received the Ad26.COV2.S COVID-19 vaccine or a placebo.

This chain uses TRBV28 with TRBJ2-4, with D tentatively TRBD1 or TRBD2 (7 bases each). Looked up from germline, CDR1 is MDHEN and CDR2 is SYDVKM. The CDR3 consists of 13 residues. The V gene lost 10 bases and the J gene lost 6 bases, with 16 bases spanning the gap. CDR3 DNA sequence: TGTGCCACCAGGGGGGGCCGGGGAAACATTCAGTACTTC. Protein sequence: CATRGGRGNIQYF.

The chain joins TRBV30 to TRBJ2-7; the match to TRBD1 covers 7 bases. The germline gives CDR1 GTSNPN, CDR2 SVGIG (reference sequence). The CDR3 is 13 amino acids. Germline trimming cut 2 bases from V and 6 bases from J; bases unmatched to any gene: 7. The CDR3 bases are TGTGCCTGGAGTTGGACAGGTCTCCGCGAGCAGTACTTC. Translating it yields CAWSWTGLREQYF.

The chain has TRBV9 and TRBJ2-7; 8 nucleotides align to TRBD1. V lost 4 bases and J lost 1; bases outside the gene matches: 4. Germline CDR1 reads SGDLS; CDR2 reads YYNGEE. This CDR3 contains 14 residues. The CDR3 nucleotides are TGTGCCAGCAGCTCGCGGACAGGGTCCTACGAGCAGTACTTC. This encodes CASSSRTGSYEQYF.

The chain employs TRBV18 and TRBJ2-1; 8 bases are a match to TRBD2. Germline loops: CDR1 KGHSH, CDR2 LQKENI. J lost 0 bases, V lost 7 bases, and 5 bases had no gene match. This CDR3 is 15 amino acids long. The CDR3 nucleotides are TGTGCCAGCTACACGGGACTAGGCTCCTACAATGAGCAGTTCTTC. Translation gives CASYTGLGSYNEQFF. The whole variable domain, remainder taken from reference TRBV18 and TRBJ2-1, is NAGVMQNPRHLVRRRGQEARLRCSPMKGHSHVYWYRQLPEEGLKFMVYLQKENIIDESGMPKERFSAEFPKEGPSILRIQQVVRGDSAAYFCASYTGLGSYNEQFFGPGTRLTVL.

The rearrangement links TRBV14 to TRBJ2-2, with 12 bases lining up with TRBD2. Losses at the gene ends were 3 bases for V and 4 bases for J; bases not matched to a gene: 9. The CDR3 is made up of 18 amino acids. CDR1 is SGHDN, CDR2 FVKESK, per germline. DNA for the CDR3: TGTGCCAGCAGCCATCTCGCCAAGGGACTAGCGGGCACCGGGGAGCTGTTTTTT. This encodes CASSHLAKGLAGTGELFF.